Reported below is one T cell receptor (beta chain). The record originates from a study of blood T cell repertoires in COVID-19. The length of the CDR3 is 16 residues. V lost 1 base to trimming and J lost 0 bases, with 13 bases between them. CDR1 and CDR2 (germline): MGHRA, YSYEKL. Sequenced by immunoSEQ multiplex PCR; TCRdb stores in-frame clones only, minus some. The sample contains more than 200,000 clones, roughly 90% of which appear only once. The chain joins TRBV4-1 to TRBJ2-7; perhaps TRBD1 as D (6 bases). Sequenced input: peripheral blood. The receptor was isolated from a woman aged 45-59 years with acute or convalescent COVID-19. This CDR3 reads CASSQGTQGNSYEQYF. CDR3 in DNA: TGCGCCAGCAGCCAAGGTACCCAGGGGAACTCCTACGAGCAGTACTTC.